Each of the 31 T cell receptor beta chains below was sequenced from the same sample in a study of glioma-infiltrating T cells (dated by TCRdb to between 2015 and 2016). The sequencer listed for this sample is Illumina MiSeq. The iRepertoire nested amplicon-rescue multiplex PCR (arm-PCR) platform was used to amplify TCR alpha and beta CDR3 regions from RNA. TCRdb reanalyzed the raw reads on its own, using fastp at Q25 for trimming and MiXCR for clone calling, and kept in-frame beta chains. All rows with the same CDR3 protein become a single entry with the most common DNA and genes. This sample is represented by fewer than 250,000 distinct CDR3 sequences; around 30% of them were singletons. The leading ten clones occupy over 20% of the sample. The sequenced material came from glioma tissue, nonneoplastic brain tissue, or PBMCs (not recorded which). All receptors derive from a human donor with low-grade glioma or glioblastoma, undergoing nonglioma brain surgery, or in good health (not recorded which).

V is TRBV29-1 and J is TRBJ2-5, with TRBD1 as a possible D gene (5 bases). V lost 4 bases, J lost 1 base, and 13 bases lay in between. Per germline, CDR1 SQVTM and CDR2 ANQGSEA. The CDR3 runs to 14 residues. The CDR3 nucleotides read TGCAGCGTTGTTAGGCAGGGCGTCCAAGAGACCCAGTACTTC. Translating it yields CSVVRQGVQETQYF.

This clonotype was observed at least ten times. The chain employs TRBV5-4 and TRBJ1-2, with D unresolved. This CDR3 spans 11 amino acids. V was trimmed by 1 base and J by 2 bases, leaving 0 bases between them. Germline V gene lookup returns CDR1 SGHNT and CDR2 YYREEE (reference sequence). The CDR3 DNA is TGTGCCAGCAGCTTGAACTATGGCTACACCTTC. It yields the protein CASSLNYGYTF.

Comments on this clonotype: No conserved phenylalanine or tryptophan ends this CDR3, so it is likely a read error. This rearrangement joins TRBV2 to TRBJ1-3; D perhaps matches TRBD1 (6 bases). This CDR3 spans 17 amino acids. Germline values: CDR1 SNHLY, CDR2 FYNNEI. V was clipped by 5 bases and J by 0 bases, with 17 bases between them. The CDR3 loop is CASSYPGTPSSGNTIYL. Written as DNA, the CDR3 is TGTGCCAGCAGTTATCCCGGGACACCGAGCTCTGGAAACACCATATATCTT.

The rearrangement links TRBV30 to TRBJ1-5; D gene uncertain. The CDR3 has 9 residues. Deletions cut 4 bases from V and 9 bases from J, with 4 bases between. Germline V gives CDR1 GTSNPN, CDR2 SVGIG (reference sequence). CDR3 sequence reads: CAWNGPQHF. DNA of the CDR3: TGTGCCTGGAACGGGCCCCAGCATTTT.

In its sample, this clonotype was seen a few times. The V call is TRBV30, the J call TRBJ1-1; perhaps TRBD1 as D (5 bases). This CDR3 contains 13 residues. Trimming pared 5 bases from V and 0 bases from J, leaving 10 bases between. CDR1 is GTSNPN, CDR2 SVGIG, per germline (reference sequence). The CDR3 spells CAWAGQVNTEAFF. The CDR3 DNA reads TGTGCCTGGGCAGGGCAGGTGAACACTGAAGCTTTCTTT.

This clonotype was seen at least ten times. The J gene is TRBJ1-1, the V gene TRBV4-1; D remains ambiguous. This CDR3 is built from 14 residues. The V gene's germline CDR1 is MGHRA and CDR2 YSYEKL. Trimming removed 4 bases at V and 4 bases at J, with 13 bases between. The CDR3 DNA sequence: TGCGCCAGCAGCCTCGGCAGCGGAATCACTGAAGCTTTCTTT. Translation: CASSLGSGITEAFF.

This clonotype was found many times. The J gene is TRBJ2-1, the V gene TRBV6-2 or TRBV6-3; 8 nucleotides align to TRBD2. This CDR3 comprises 13 residues. V was pared by 6 bases and J by 7 bases, with 5 bases of the junction left unmatched. Germline CDR1 and CDR2: MNHEY and SVGEGT. In nucleotides, the CDR3 is TGTGCCAGCAGGGGGACTAGTTTAAATGAGCAGTTCTTC. Its translation is CASRGTSLNEQFF.

This clonotype has at least ten counts. This chain connects TRBV6-4 to TRBJ2-7; D is unclear. CDR3 length equals 12 residues. Germline V CDR1 and CDR2: MRHNA, SNTAGT. V dropped 3 bases and J dropped 6 bases, with 9 bases sitting between them. CDR3 region: CASSESPSEQYF. CDR3 nucleotides: TGTGCCAGCAGTGAATCACCTTCCGAGCAGTACTTC.

The chain uses TRBV18 and TRBJ2-1, with a tentative D call TRBD2 (5 bases). This CDR3 has 16 amino acids. With 1 base removed from V and 8 bases from J, the gap between germline ends came to 18 bases. Germline V gene data show CDR1 as KGHSH and CDR2 as LQKENI. CDR3 nucleotide sequence: TGTGCCAGCTCACCACTAGCGAACCGCCCCTCGGATGAGCAGTTCTTC. Protein: CASSPLANRPSDEQFF.

The chain uses TRBV19 and TRBJ2-7, with 7 bases fitting TRBD1. Germline lookup yields CDR1 LNHDA and CDR2 SQIVND (reference sequence). V shed 8 bases, J shed 0 bases, and the junction held 10 bases outside the gene matches. This CDR3 is built from 15 residues. Here the CDR3 DNA reads TGTGCCAGTGGTTCACAGGGGTCCACCTCCTACGAGCAGTACTTC. It is translated as CASGSQGSTSYEQYF.

This clonotype was counted between two and nine times. The chain joins TRBV9 to TRBJ2-3; 7 nucleotides align to TRBD2. Germline loops: CDR1 SGDLS, CDR2 YYNGEE. V was clipped by 3 bases and J by 3 bases; unmatched bases: 7. The CDR3 loop spans 15 amino acids. CDR3 in amino acids: CASSAGLVGTDTQYF. For the CDR3, the DNA is TGTGCCAGCAGCGCAGGACTAGTCGGGACAGATACGCAGTATTTT.

This clonotype was picked up a small number of times. The chain uses TRBV25-1 and TRBJ1-2; the match to TRBD1 covers 8 bases. CDR3 length equals 13 residues. V dropped 6 bases and J dropped 6; count of bases not matched to a gene: 6. The germline V gene encodes CDR1 MGHDK and CDR2 SYGVNS. The CDR3 DNA reads TGTGCCAGCAGGGGGACAGGCGGTCATGGCTACACCTTC. Translation: CASRGTGGHGYTF.

The chain couples TRBV19 to TRBJ2-3; a possible D gene is TRBD2 (5 bases). Trimming took 6 bases from V and 8 from J, leaving 15 bases between them. Germline CDR1 LNHDA, CDR2 SQIVND (reference sequence). CDR3 length: 13 amino acids. The CDR3, as DNA: TGTGCCAGTAGACTGGACCTCGGAGGTACGCAGTATTTT. Amino acid sequence: CASRLDLGGTQYF.

This clonotype was seen repeatedly, ten times or more. The chain employs TRBV20-1 and TRBJ2-7; 11 nucleotides match TRBD2. J gave up 6 bases and V 3 bases, and 4 bases lay outside the gene matches. Germline V lookup: CDR1 DFQATT, CDR2 SNEGSKA (reference sequence). CDR3 length: 13 amino acids. CDR3 nucleotide sequence: TGCAGTGCTAGGACTAGCGGGATGTTCGAGCAGTACTTC. Its protein is CSARTSGMFEQYF.

There are many counts of this clonotype. This rearrangement joins TRBV4-1 to TRBJ2-1; D not certain. Germline values: CDR1 MGHRA, CDR2 YSYEKL. The CDR3 consists of 17 residues. V dropped 1 base and J dropped 7 bases, with 20 bases sitting between them. The CDR3 DNA is TGCGCCAGCAGCCAAGTAACCCGAGGCTCCCCCTGGAATGAGCAGTTCTTC. It codes for CASSQVTRGSPWNEQFF.

This clonotype was counted ten times or more. V gene TRBV10-3 combines with J gene TRBJ2-3; 7 bases are a match to TRBD2. Germline CDR1 is ENHRY and CDR2 is SYGVKD. J gave up 4 bases and V 6 bases, and 7 bases lay outside the gene matches. CDR3 length: 14 residues. CDR3 region: CAISVAGGADTQYF. CDR3 nucleotide sequence: TGTGCCATCAGCGTAGCGGGCGGGGCAGATACGCAGTATTTT.

Concerning this clonotype: Mismatch with germline at one junction end may stem from a read error. The chain employs TRBV5-1 and TRBJ2-2, with D perhaps TRBD2 (5 bases). CDR1 SGHRS and CDR2 YFSETQ come from the germline V gene. The CDR3 totals 18 residues. CDR3 nucleotides: TGCGCCAGCACCTTGCCCCTAAATCCCCTAGCCCTCACCGGGGAGCTGTTTTTT. Its protein product is CASTLPLNPLALTGELFF. The full variable domain, in which reference TRBV5-1 and TRBJ2-2 provide the parts outside the CDR3, is KAGVTQTPRYLIKTRGQQVTLSCSPISGHRSVSWYQQTPGQGLQFLFEYFSETQRNKGNFPGRFSGRQFSNSRSEMNVSTLELGDSALYLCASTLPLNPLALTGELFFGEGSRLTVL.

This chain uses TRBV4-3 with TRBJ2-7; tentative D call: TRBD1 (5 bases). V dropped 0 bases and J dropped 2 bases, with 5 bases sitting between them. The germline gives CDR1 LGHNA, CDR2 YSLEER. The CDR3 covers 13 residues. The CDR3 loop is CASSQEGAYEQYF. CDR3 sequence (DNA): TGCGCCAGCAGCCAAGAAGGGGCCTACGAGCAGTACTTC.

The chain has TRBV5-6 and TRBJ2-5; TRBD2 matches at 7 bases. J lost 2 bases, V lost 4 bases, and 5 bases had no gene match. CDR3 length equals 14 residues. Germline V gene lookup returns CDR1 SGHDT and CDR2 YYEEEE. Here the CDR3 reads CASSPGLVQETQYF. DNA of the CDR3: TGTGCCAGCAGCCCTGGACTAGTTCAAGAGACCCAGTACTTC.

The V call is TRBV11-1, the J call TRBJ2-3; D remains unclear. CDR1 and CDR2 from the germline V gene are SGHAT and FQDESV (reference sequence). This CDR3 comprises 14 residues. V lost 5 bases and J lost 4, with 13 bases in between. This CDR3 reads CASSLEALADTQYF. Written as DNA, the CDR3 is TGTGCCAGCAGCCTCGAAGCTTTGGCAGATACGCAGTATTTT.

In its sample, this clonotype was seen a few times. The gene calls are TRBV12-3 or TRBV12-4 and TRBJ1-2; the D gene is possibly TRBD1 (6 bases). The CDR3 runs 12 residues. V was cut by 3 bases and J by 8 bases, with 10 bases left in between. DNA for the CDR3: TGTGCCAGCAGTTTGGCAGGGGTCGGCTACACCTTC. Its translation: CASSLAGVGYTF.

In this sample, this clonotype turned up many times. The chain joins TRBV12-3 or TRBV12-4 to TRBJ2-1; D ambiguous. V shed 1 base and J shed 10 bases, with 5 bases lying between them. This CDR3 spans 11 amino acids. The CDR3 DNA reads TGTGCCAGCAGTTTAGAGTCAGAGCAGTTCTTC. This codes for CASSLESEQFF.

This clonotype was counted many times. The rearrangement links TRBV20-1 to TRBJ2-3; D possibly corresponds to TRBD2 (6 bases). Per germline, CDR1 DFQATT and CDR2 SNEGSKA (reference sequence). The CDR3 loop spans 12 amino acids. The V gene lost 5 bases and the J gene lost 4 bases, with 10 bases spanning the gap. CDR3 coding DNA: TGCAGTGCTGCGGCGGGGCCAGATACGCAGTATTTT. Amino acids: CSAAAGPDTQYF.

Points on this clonotype: A much more abundant neighbour one base away suggests this may be a read error. This rearrangement joins TRBV6-5 to TRBJ2-3; D gene uncertain. This CDR3 has 13 amino acids. The germline CDR1 and CDR2 sequences are MNHEY and SVGAGI. The CDR3 is CTSSGSRTDTQYF. CDR3 in DNA: TGCACCAGCAGTGGATCCAGAACAGATACGCAGTATTTT.

CDR3: CSAYKWGDAQYF. CDR3 sequence (DNA): TGCAGTGCTTATAAGTGGGGAGACGCGCAGTATTTT. The V gene is TRBV20-1, the J gene TRBJ2-3; D might be TRBD2 (5 bases). The CDR3 length is 12 residues. Per germline, CDR1 DFQATT and CDR2 SNEGSKA (reference sequence). Trimming took 5 bases from V and 10 from J, leaving 16 bases between them.

This clonotype appeared many times. The V and J genes are TRBV28 and TRBJ1-5; the D is unclear. Germline V gene lookup returns CDR1 MDHEN and CDR2 SYDVKM. V was cut by 1 base and J by 9 bases, with 13 bases left in between. The CDR3 extends over 14 amino acids. The CDR3, as DNA: TGTGCCAGCAGTTTATCGGGAGCTCGGGGGCCCCAGCATTTT. Translating gives CASSLSGARGPQHF.

Note on this clonotype: This could be a read error, since a much larger clone is one nucleotide away. CDR3 in DNA: TGTGCCAGCACCGTCGATGTCCCCGCCCACGAGCAGTACTTC. It is translated as CASTVDVPAHEQYF. This chain uses TRBV6-2 or TRBV6-3 with TRBJ2-7; no firm D call. The V end lost 7 bases, the J end lost 5 bases, and 18 bases lay between the germline ends. Per the germline V gene, CDR1 is MNHEY and CDR2 is SVGEGT. The CDR3 runs to 14 residues.

Many counts were recorded for this clonotype. The rearrangement links TRBV7-9 to TRBJ1-1; 8 nucleotides line up with TRBD1. This CDR3 region has 15 residues. Germline CDR1 reads SEHNR; CDR2 reads FQNEAQ (reference sequence). J was trimmed by 5 bases and V by 1 base; bases with no gene match: 6. CDR3 sequence (DNA): TGTGCCAGCAGCTTAGGGACAGGGAGGGGGACTGAAGCTTTCTTT. Its translation is CASSLGTGRGTEAFF.

This chain joins TRBV3-1 and TRBJ2-2, with TRBD1 as a possible D gene (5 bases). Looked up from germline, CDR1 is LGHDT and CDR2 is YNNKEL (reference sequence). The CDR3 is 18 amino acids. V was pared by 0 bases and J by 6 bases, with 20 bases between. Written as DNA, the CDR3 is TGTGCCAGCAGCCAAGAACGTGACAGCCTCGAATATCCCGGGGAGCTGTTTTTT. It translates to CASSQERDSLEYPGELFF. Full variable domain (remainder filled in from reference TRBV3-1 and TRBJ2-2): DTAVSQTPKYLVTQMGNDKSIKCEQNLGHDTMYWYKQDSKKFLKIMFSYNNKELIINETVPNRFSPKSPDKAHLNLHINSLELGDSAVYFCASSQERDSLEYPGELFFGEGSRLTVL.

This clonotype came up a few times. The chain has TRBV14 and TRBJ1-1, with D perhaps matching TRBD1 (6 bases). From germline, CDR1 is SGHDN and CDR2 FVKESK. The CDR3 has 17 amino acids. Between the trimmed V and J ends, which lost 0 bases and 3 bases, there was a span of 17 bases. This CDR3 is CASSQDDRRPTHTEAFF. The CDR3 DNA reads TGTGCCAGCAGCCAAGATGACAGGAGACCCACCCACACTGAAGCTTTCTTT.

This clonotype was detected only once. A clone one base away is much larger, so this may be a read error. The chain links TRBV2 to TRBJ2-1; TRBD1 matches 7 bases. The CDR3 is 14 amino acids. V was clipped by 7 bases and J by 8 bases; unmatched bases: 11. From germline, CDR1 is SNHLY and CDR2 FYNNEI. The CDR3 bases are TGTGCCAGCAAAAGGCAGGGGGAAGGGGATGAGCAGTTCTTC. It specifies CASKRQGEGDEQFF.